One sample yielded the 29 T cell receptor beta chains listed below, sequenced in a study of prognosis after radiotherapy for stage I lung cancer. Researchers used two-round multiplex PCR to amplify TCR beta CDR3 starting from genomic DNA. Gene-specific TRBV and TRBJ primers were used in PCR round one. TCRdb passed the multiplex PCR reads through MiXCR, listing each CDR3 protein once. The sample has 25,000 to 30,000 distinct CDR3 sequences, around 41% seen once; the top ten hold around a third. The starting material was PBMCs, obtained before or after stereotactic body radiation therapy (not recorded which). The source of these receptors is a donor of 50 years or more with non-small cell lung cancer.

This clonotype was counted at least ten times. The chain joins TRBV24-1 to TRBJ1-2; D is undetermined. Germline V gene lookup returns CDR1 KGHDR and CDR2 SFDVKD. V was trimmed by 4 bases and J by 0 bases, leaving 5 bases between them. The CDR3 contains 13 residues. CDR3 sequence: CATSDGANYGYTF. The CDR3 nucleotides are TGTGCCACCAGTGACGGGGCTAACTATGGCTACACCTTC.

The V gene is TRBV6-2 or TRBV6-3, the J gene TRBJ1-2; a weak D match, TRBD1 (5 bases). The V gene's germline CDR1 is MNHEY and CDR2 SVGEGT. Trimming removed 11 bases at V and 8 bases at J, with 18 bases between. The length of the CDR3 is 12 residues. CDR3 sequence: CAGSRGGEGYTF. DNA of the CDR3: TGTGCCGGGTCCCGGGGAGGGGAGGGCTACACCTTC.

The chain is built from TRBV28 and TRBJ1-5; tentative D call: TRBD1 (5 bases). Germline CDR1 MDHEN, CDR2 SYDVKM. V dropped 8 bases and J dropped 5 bases, with 13 bases sitting between them. This CDR3 comprises 13 residues. The CDR3 region has the DNA TGTGCCAGCTGTGGGGGTCCCGATCAGCCCCAGCATTTT. Translated: CASCGGPDQPQHF.

This clonotype has a count of ten or more. V usage is TRBV5-1 and J usage is TRBJ1-2; TRBD1 might be the D (5 bases). V lost 4 bases and J 4 bases, leaving 8 bases between the germline ends. This CDR3 contains 12 residues. Germline CDR1 is SGHRS and CDR2 is YFSETQ. The CDR3 loop reads CASSQGGYGYTF. The DNA of the CDR3 is TGCGCCAGCAGCCAGGGCGGCTATGGCTACACCTTC.

Many counts were recorded for this clonotype. The genes are TRBV27 and TRBJ2-1; possible D gene TRBD1, 7 bases. The germline CDR1 and CDR2 sequences are MNHEY and SMNVEV (reference sequence). This CDR3 region has 13 residues. Trimming left V 9 bases short and J 7 bases short, with 16 bases between. CDR3 coding DNA: TGTGCCAGTCATTTGGCGGGACAGAATGAGCAGTTCTTC. This encodes CASHLAGQNEQFF.

The chain is built from TRBV27 and TRBJ1-1, with D unresolved. V lost 2 bases, J lost 4 bases, and 11 bases lay in between. The CDR3 sequence is 14 residues long. CDR1 and CDR2 from the germline V gene are MNHEY and SMNVEV (reference sequence). CDR3 sequence reads: CASSLRGGGTEAFF. In nucleotides, the CDR3 is TGTGCCAGCAGTTTACGGGGTGGAGGCACTGAAGCTTTCTTT.

The chain employs TRBV5-4 and TRBJ2-5; D gene ambiguous. The CDR3 is 12 residues long. Looked up from germline, CDR1 is SGHNT and CDR2 is YYREEE (reference sequence). Trimming cost V 5 bases and J 5 bases, with 10 bases left between them. The CDR3 reads CASRRMGETQYF. In DNA form, the CDR3 reads TGTGCCAGCAGACGTATGGGGGAGACCCAGTACTTC.

This clonotype has ten or more counts. This sequence may be a read error, since a much larger clone differs from it by one base. This chain joins TRBV9 and TRBJ2-7; the D gene is possibly TRBD1 (5 bases). With 3 bases removed from V and 3 bases from J, the gap between germline ends came to 10 bases. This CDR3 has 13 amino acids. Germline CDR1 is SGDLS and CDR2 is YYNGEE. The CDR3, as DNA: TGTGCCAGCAGCGGAGCAGGGAACTACGAGCAGTACTTC. This translates into CASSGAGNYEQYF.

This clonotype was counted ten times or more. V gene TRBV27 combines with J gene TRBJ2-2; 10 nucleotides align to TRBD2. After removal of 0 bases from V and 6 bases from J, the junction contained 4 bases not matched to a gene. The length of the CDR3 is 16 residues. The V gene's germline CDR1 is MNHEY and CDR2 SMNVEV (reference sequence). The CDR3 is CASSLSPSGRSGELFF. DNA for the CDR3: TGTGCCAGCAGTTTATCTCCTAGCGGGAGATCCGGGGAGCTGTTTTTT.

This chain uses TRBV7-9 with TRBJ1-1; D is perhaps TRBD1 (6 bases). The CDR3 length is 14 residues. Germline CDR1 and CDR2: SEHNR and FQNEAQ (reference sequence). Trimming stripped 4 bases from V and 1 base from J, with 10 bases between. The CDR3 reads CASSSGTSNTEAFF. CDR3 sequence (DNA): TGTGCCAGCAGCTCCGGGACATCGAACACTGAAGCTTTCTTT.

In this sample, this clonotype turned up many times. The chain couples TRBV3-1 to TRBJ2-1; unclear D gene. Per the germline V gene, CDR1 is LGHDT and CDR2 is YNNKEL (reference sequence). The V end lost 6 bases, the J end lost 9 bases, and 12 bases lay between the germline ends. The CDR3 contains 12 residues. The CDR3 DNA is TGTGCCAGCAGTCAACGTAGGGCTGAGCAGTTCTTC. It codes for CASSQRRAEQFF.

There are many counts of this clonotype. V and J are TRBV5-5 and TRBJ1-6; maybe TRBD1 (5 bases). The V gene lost 1 base and the J gene lost 10 bases, with 15 bases spanning the gap. This CDR3 has 15 residues. Germline CDR1 reads SGHKS; CDR2 reads YYEKEE (reference sequence). This CDR3 reads CASSLSVGTGSPLHF. CDR3 DNA sequence: TGTGCCAGCAGCTTGTCTGTGGGGACTGGGTCACCCCTCCACTTT.

The rearrangement uses TRBV29-1 and TRBJ2-7; tentatively, D is TRBD1 (6 bases). The V and J ends lost 7 bases and 9 bases respectively, with 19 bases between them. CDR1 is SQVTM and CDR2 is ANQGSEA in the germline V gene. The CDR3 spans 12 residues. CDR3 nucleotide sequence: TGCAGCGCCTGGACAGACTTTTCTGGGCAGTACTTC. Amino acid sequence: CSAWTDFSGQYF.

The chain has TRBV5-1 and TRBJ2-1; the D is unclear. Germline CDR1 reads SGHRS; CDR2 reads YFSETQ. The CDR3 sequence is 12 residues long. V was clipped by 4 bases and J by 15 bases, with 17 bases between them. CDR3 coding DNA: TGCGCCAGCAGCAACGAAGGTCTACGTGCGTTCTTC. Translation gives CASSNEGLRAFF.

In this sample, this clonotype turned up many times. As DNA, the CDR3 is TGTGCCAGCAGCTCCCAAGACAGGGAAAATCAGCCCCAGCATTTT. This codes for CASSSQDRENQPQHF. V and J are TRBV28 and TRBJ1-5, with 7 bases matching TRBD1. Germline loops: CDR1 MDHEN, CDR2 SYDVKM. With 6 bases clipped from V and 4 bases from J, the junction kept 9 bases outside the gene matches. The CDR3 has 15 residues.

The sample holds many counts of this clonotype. The chain carries TRBV6-1 and TRBJ2-7; 7 positions match TRBD2. In germline, CDR1 is MNHNS, CDR2 SASEGT. The length of the CDR3 is 14 residues. V was clipped by 11 bases and J by 0 bases; unmatched bases: 10. The CDR3 sequence is CAAGEGTHSYEQYF. DNA of the CDR3: TGTGCCGCCGGGGAGGGGACTCACTCCTACGAGCAGTACTTC.

Remarks on this clonotype: One end of the junction is discordant with germline, which a read error may explain. This sequence joins TRBV28 and TRBJ2-1; no definite D call. From germline, CDR1 is MDHEN and CDR2 SYDVKM. The CDR3 sequence is 15 residues long. The CDR3 region is CASSSLSWGYNEHFF. As DNA, the CDR3 is TGTGCCAGCAGTTCCCTCAGCTGGGGTTACAATGAGCATTTCTTC. The whole variable domain, remainder taken from reference TRBV28 and TRBJ2-1, is DVKVTQSSRYLVKRTGEKVFLECVQDMDHENMFWYRQDPGLGLRLIYFSYDVKMKEKGDIPEGYSVSREKKERFSLILESASTNQTSMYLCASSSLSWGYNEHFFGPGTRLTVL.

This clonotype showed up many times. The chain combines TRBV28 with TRBJ1-1; 8 bases match TRBD1. Trimming removed 8 bases from V and 1 base from J; junction bases left unmatched: 9. Germline CDR1 and CDR2: MDHEN and SYDVKM. The CDR3 extends over 15 amino acids. CDR3 nucleotides: TGTGCCAGCTTAAGCCAGGGGGCCGAGAACACTGAAGCTTTCTTT. Residues: CASLSQGAENTEAFF.

J is TRBJ2-7 and V is TRBV27; 7 nucleotides match TRBD1. V was pared by 0 bases and J by 6 bases, with 8 bases of the junction left unmatched. The CDR3 is 15 amino acids. Germline loops: CDR1 MNHEY, CDR2 SMNVEV (reference sequence). The CDR3 region is CASSLSRDSRGEQYF. The DNA for the CDR3 is TGTGCCAGCAGTTTATCGAGGGACAGCAGGGGCGAGCAGTACTTC.

V usage is TRBV2 and J usage is TRBJ2-3; TRBD2 matches 9 bases. V was pared by 11 bases and J by 2 bases, with 8 bases of the junction left unmatched. CDR1 and CDR2 from the germline V gene are SNHLY and FYNNEI. The CDR3 extends over 14 amino acids. The CDR3 is CAVAGGTSTDTQYF. The CDR3 DNA reads as TGTGCCGTGGCGGGAGGGACCTCCACAGATACGCAGTATTTT.

This clonotype was seen once. The rearrangement uses TRBV24-1 and TRBJ1-4; a possible D gene is TRBD1 (6 bases). This CDR3 spans 13 amino acids. V dropped 6 bases and J dropped 8 bases, with 12 bases sitting between them. Per the germline V gene, CDR1 is KGHDR and CDR2 is SFDVKD. For the CDR3, the DNA is TGTGCCACCAGTCCGGGGGCAGGAGAAAAACTGTTTTTT. The encoded protein is CATSPGAGEKLFF.

The chain joins TRBV7-2 to TRBJ1-6; no clear D. CDR1 SGHTA and CDR2 FQGNSA come from the germline V gene. The CDR3 has 13 residues. The V and J ends lost 0 bases and 14 bases respectively, with 11 bases between them. The CDR3 region has the DNA TGTGCCAGCAGCTTAGCCTGGGGAACCACCCTCCACTTT. Amino acids: CASSLAWGTTLHF.

The V gene is TRBV4-3, the J gene TRBJ1-2, with D possibly being TRBD1 (5 bases). V was pared by 0 bases and J by 2 bases, with 10 bases between. Per the germline V gene, CDR1 is LGHNA and CDR2 is YSLEER. The CDR3 runs to 15 residues. DNA for the CDR3: TGCGCCAGCAGCCAAGATGACAGAACGAACTATGGCTACACCTTC. Amino acids: CASSQDDRTNYGYTF.

This clonotype was observed at least ten times. The gene calls are TRBV6-2 or TRBV6-3 and TRBJ2-7, with 8 bases fitting TRBD2. The CDR3 totals 15 residues. J gave up 10 bases and V 5 bases, and 16 bases lay outside the gene matches. Germline V CDR1 and CDR2: MNHEY, SVGEGT. In nucleotides, the CDR3 is TGTGCCAGCAGTCGCCAACTAGCGGAGTCCCTGCAACAGTACTTC. Protein sequence: CASSRQLAESLQQYF.

This clonotype was seen repeatedly, ten times or more. V usage is TRBV29-1 and J usage is TRBJ2-3; 9 bases line up with TRBD1. Germline V CDR1 and CDR2: SQVTM, ANQGSEA. The CDR3 contains 14 residues. The V gene end was trimmed by 3 bases and the J gene end by 5 bases; junction bases not matched to a gene: 6. The CDR3 nucleotides are TGCAGCGTTGACGGGACAGGGAAAAAAGATACGCAGTATTTT. Protein: CSVDGTGKKDTQYF.

This sequence joins TRBV6-2 or TRBV6-3 and TRBJ1-1; the match to TRBD1 covers 8 bases. The germline V gene encodes CDR1 MNHEY and CDR2 SVGEGT. The CDR3 spans 15 residues. The V and J ends lost 5 bases and 5 bases, in that order; junction bases with no gene match: 10. CDR3 coding DNA: TGTGCCAGCAGTGCCCAACGACAGGGGTGGACTGAAGCTTTCTTT. As protein: CASSAQRQGWTEAFF.

To note about this clonotype: Just one base apart from a much larger clone, this may be a read error. The chain links TRBV2 to TRBJ2-4; possible D gene TRBD2, 5 bases. V lost 4 bases and J lost 1, with 8 bases in between. The V gene's germline CDR1 is SNHLY and CDR2 FYNNEI. This CDR3 spans 14 amino acids. The CDR3: CASSAWEAKNIQYF. DNA of the CDR3: TGTGCCAGCAGTGCCTGGGAGGCCAAAAACATTCAGTACTTC.

This clonotype was detected many times. The CDR3 reads CASRTGGGTDTQYF. The CDR3 DNA follows: TGTGCCAGCAGGACCGGGGGGGGGACAGATACGCAGTATTTT. V and J are TRBV27 and TRBJ2-3; TRBD2 aligns across 8 bases. The CDR3 has 14 amino acids. V lost 6 bases to trimming and J lost 3 bases; unmatched junction nucleotides: 5. Germline values: CDR1 MNHEY, CDR2 SMNVEV (reference sequence).

The V gene is TRBV9, the J gene TRBJ2-3; 11 bases match TRBD1. The V gene end was trimmed by 0 bases and the J gene end by 1 base; junction bases not matched to a gene: 10. The CDR3 sequence is 19 residues long. CDR1 and CDR2 (germline): SGDLS, YYNGEE. CDR3 sequence reads: CASSVDPNWTGGGTDTQYF. As DNA, the CDR3 is TGTGCCAGCAGCGTAGACCCAAACTGGACAGGGGGCGGCACAGATACGCAGTATTTT. Combining the CDR3 with reference TRBV9 and TRBJ2-3 gives the whole variable domain DSGVTQTPKHLITATGQRVTLRCSPRSGDLSVYWYQQSLDQGLQFLIQYYNGEERAKGNILERFSAQQFPDLHSELNLSSLELGDSALYFCASSVDPNWTGGGTDTQYFGPGTRLTVL.